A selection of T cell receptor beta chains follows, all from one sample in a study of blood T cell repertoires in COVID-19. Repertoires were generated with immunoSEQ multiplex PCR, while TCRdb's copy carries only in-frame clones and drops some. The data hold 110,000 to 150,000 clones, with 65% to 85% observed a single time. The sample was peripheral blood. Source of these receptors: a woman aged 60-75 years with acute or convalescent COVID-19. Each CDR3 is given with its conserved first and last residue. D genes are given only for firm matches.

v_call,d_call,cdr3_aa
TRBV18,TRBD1,CASSLLPGQEKPYNSPLHF
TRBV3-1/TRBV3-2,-,CASSQVGQGGEQYF
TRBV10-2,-,CASSEVGGAGNTGELFF
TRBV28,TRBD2,CASRTWGGGGRDTQYF
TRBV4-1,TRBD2,CASSQEFGASGRDEQFF
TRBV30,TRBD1,CAWSATGAQPQHF
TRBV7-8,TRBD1,CASSQGGQPQHF
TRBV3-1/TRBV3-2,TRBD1,CASALGRGDQPQHF
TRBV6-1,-,CASSESPNTGELFF
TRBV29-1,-,CSVSSADTQYF
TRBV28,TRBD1,CASSSQTGTVIKTQYF
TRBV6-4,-,CASSGLRGNEQFF
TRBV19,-,CASREGTRGEQYF
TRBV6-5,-,CASKRAQETQYF
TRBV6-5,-,CASSTGITYEQYF
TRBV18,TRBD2,CASSPQATSGYEQYF
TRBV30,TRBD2,CAWNRGSGNADTQYF
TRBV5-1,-,CASSLSRLDQETQYF
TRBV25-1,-,CASSEFKGASYGYTF
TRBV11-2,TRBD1,CASSPTGGLEKLFF
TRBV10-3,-,CAISVQGGVKLFF
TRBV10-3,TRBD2,CAIRASGNNEQFF
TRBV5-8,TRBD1,CASSLLPGQGFNNEQFF
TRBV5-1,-,CASRDVDFLYNEQFF
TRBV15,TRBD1,CATSRSGTEDYEQYF
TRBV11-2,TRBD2,CASSLYPLQREFRDEQFF
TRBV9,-,CASSAPSEYEQFF
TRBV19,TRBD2,CASSGTTLNNEQFF
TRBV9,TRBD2,CASSDPIAGGPSGELFF
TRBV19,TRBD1,CASSPLTGLGSPLHF
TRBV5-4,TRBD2,CASSPSGPSSYNEQFF
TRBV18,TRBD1,CASSPRDSPYNEQFF
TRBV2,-,CASSEGRGLYEQYF
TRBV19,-,CASSIAQIGNTIYF
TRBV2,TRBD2,CASTPGLAIYEQYF
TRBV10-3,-,CAISGVEGHGYTF
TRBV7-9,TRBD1,CASGGQGQETQYF
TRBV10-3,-,CAIKGETNEKLFF
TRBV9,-,CASSVGGGNQPQHF
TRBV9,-,CASSTLWDTDEQYF
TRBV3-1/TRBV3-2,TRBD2,CASSLGVAGGREQYF
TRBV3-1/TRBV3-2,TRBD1,CASSRQGYGYTF
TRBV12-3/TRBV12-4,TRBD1,CASSLTGAETQYF
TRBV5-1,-,CASSLSPNLSPLHF
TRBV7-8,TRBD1,CASSLSGGNNQPQHF
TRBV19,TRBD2,CASSGLAAVNEQFF
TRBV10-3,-,CAISESADYEAFF
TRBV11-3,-,CASSFNLGPTAGELFF
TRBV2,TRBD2,CASSEASGRIEQYF
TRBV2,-,CASRPDSAGYQPQHF
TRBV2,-,CASSEEGGDQPQHF
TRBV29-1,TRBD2,CSVEDFSGGTDTQYF
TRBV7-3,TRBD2,CASSSAFSGRADEQFF